This T cell receptor (beta chain) was identified during a study of blood T cell repertoires in COVID-19. Study context: Material from acute and convalescent COVID-19 was sourced from the United States, Italy and Spain.

V lost 6 bases, J lost 5 bases, and 6 bases stayed unmatched. The CDR3 is 15 amino acids. Looked up from germline, CDR1 is WNHNN and CDR2 is SYGVQD (reference sequence). The table came from immunoSEQ multiplex PCR; TCRdb's copy has only in-frame clones and leaves some out. The sample carries around 130,000 clones, approximately 83% recorded once. The sequence was collected from a human donor in a cohort sampled during active COVID-19. The sample was peripheral blood. The gene calls are TRBV10-1 and TRBJ2-7; 14 nucleotides match TRBD2. The CDR3 region is CASSLTSGGADEQYF. The CDR3 bases are TGCGCCAGCAGCCTGACTAGCGGGGGGGCGGACGAGCAGTACTTC.